This T cell receptor beta chain originates from a study of blood T cell repertoires in COVID-19. Study summary: The analysed material was cDNA or gDNA that came from T cells, B-cell-depleted T cells, or PBMCs.

Germline V gives CDR1 MNHEY, CDR2 SVGAGI. This CDR3 is built from 14 residues. J gave up 5 bases and V 8 bases, and 9 bases lay outside the gene matches. How the authors handled the data: Using reference gene primer amplification, nucleated cell counts were estimated. The data were produced by immunoSEQ multiplex PCR, yet TCRdb's version contains in-frame clones alone and is incomplete. The V and J calls and the clone size are those of that table, but D and trimming were determined from the DNA. The profile covers about 29,000 clones, with about 80% appearing a single time and roughly half taken by the ten largest.

Sequencing used peripheral blood. The clonotype was recovered from a woman aged 70-85 years with acute or convalescent COVID-19. V and J are TRBV6-5 and TRBJ2-5; 9 bases are a match to TRBD1. The CDR3 nucleotides are TGTGCCAGCCGCAACAGGGGGCTGATTGAGACCCAGTACTTC. It is translated as CASRNRGLIETQYF.